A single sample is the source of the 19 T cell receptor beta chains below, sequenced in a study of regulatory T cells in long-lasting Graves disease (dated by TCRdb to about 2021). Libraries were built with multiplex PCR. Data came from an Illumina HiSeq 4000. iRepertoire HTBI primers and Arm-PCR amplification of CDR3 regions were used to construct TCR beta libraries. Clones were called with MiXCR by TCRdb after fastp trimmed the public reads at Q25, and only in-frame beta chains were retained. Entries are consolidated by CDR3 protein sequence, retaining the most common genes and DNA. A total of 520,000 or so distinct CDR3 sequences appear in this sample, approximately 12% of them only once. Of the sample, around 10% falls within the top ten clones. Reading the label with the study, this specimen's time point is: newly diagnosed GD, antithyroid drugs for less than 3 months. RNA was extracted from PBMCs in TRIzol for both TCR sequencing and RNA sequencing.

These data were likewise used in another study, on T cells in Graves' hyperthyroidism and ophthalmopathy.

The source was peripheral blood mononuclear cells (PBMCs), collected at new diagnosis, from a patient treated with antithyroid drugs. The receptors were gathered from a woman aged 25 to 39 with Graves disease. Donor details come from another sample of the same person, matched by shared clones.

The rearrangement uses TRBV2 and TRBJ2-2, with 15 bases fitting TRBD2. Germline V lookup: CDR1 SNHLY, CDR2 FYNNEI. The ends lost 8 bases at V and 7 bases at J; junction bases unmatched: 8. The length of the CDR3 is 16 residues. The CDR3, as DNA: TGTGCCAGCCTGGGGACTAGCGGGAGGCCGGGCGGGGAGCTGTTTTTT. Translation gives CASLGTSGRPGGELFF.

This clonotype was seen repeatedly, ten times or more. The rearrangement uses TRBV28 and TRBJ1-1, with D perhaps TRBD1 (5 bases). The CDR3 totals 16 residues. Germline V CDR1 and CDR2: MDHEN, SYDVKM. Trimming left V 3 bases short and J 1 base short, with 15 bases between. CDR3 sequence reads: CASSLLRPGGNTEAFF. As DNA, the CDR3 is TGTGCCAGCAGTTTGCTCAGGCCCGGGGGGAACACTGAAGCTTTCTTT.

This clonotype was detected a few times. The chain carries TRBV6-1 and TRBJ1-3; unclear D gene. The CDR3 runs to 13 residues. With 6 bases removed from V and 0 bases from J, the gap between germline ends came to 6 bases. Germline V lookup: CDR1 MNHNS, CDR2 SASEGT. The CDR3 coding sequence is TGTGCCAGCAGCCACCGCTCTGGAAACACCATATATTTT. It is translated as CASSHRSGNTIYF.

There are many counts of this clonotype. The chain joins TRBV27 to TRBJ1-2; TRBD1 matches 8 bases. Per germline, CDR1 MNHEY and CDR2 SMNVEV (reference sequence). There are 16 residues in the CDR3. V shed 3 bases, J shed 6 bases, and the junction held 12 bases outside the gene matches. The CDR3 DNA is TGTGCCAGCAGTTTCCAACCTCCCAGGGGGCAAGATGGCTACACCTTC. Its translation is CASSFQPPRGQDGYTF.

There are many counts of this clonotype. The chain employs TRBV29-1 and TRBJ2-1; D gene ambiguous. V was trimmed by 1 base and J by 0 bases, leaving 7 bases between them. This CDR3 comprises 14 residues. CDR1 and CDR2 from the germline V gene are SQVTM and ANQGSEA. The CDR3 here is CSVEGASSYNEQFF. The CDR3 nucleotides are TGCAGCGTTGAAGGCGCTAGCTCCTACAATGAGCAGTTCTTC.

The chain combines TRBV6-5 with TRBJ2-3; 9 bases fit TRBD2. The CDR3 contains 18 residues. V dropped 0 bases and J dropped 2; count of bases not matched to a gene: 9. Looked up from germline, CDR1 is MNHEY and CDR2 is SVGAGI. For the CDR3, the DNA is TGTGCCAGCAGTTACTCGAGTTGGGTAGCGGGAGTCACAGATACGCAGTATTTT. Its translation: CASSYSSWVAGVTDTQYF.

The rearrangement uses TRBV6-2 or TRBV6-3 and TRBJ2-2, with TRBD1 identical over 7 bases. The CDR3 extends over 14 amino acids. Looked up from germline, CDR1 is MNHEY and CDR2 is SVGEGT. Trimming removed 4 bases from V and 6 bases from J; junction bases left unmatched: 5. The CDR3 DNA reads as TGTGCCAGCAGTTTCACAGGGGTTTCCGGGGAGCTGTTTTTT. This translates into CASSFTGVSGELFF.

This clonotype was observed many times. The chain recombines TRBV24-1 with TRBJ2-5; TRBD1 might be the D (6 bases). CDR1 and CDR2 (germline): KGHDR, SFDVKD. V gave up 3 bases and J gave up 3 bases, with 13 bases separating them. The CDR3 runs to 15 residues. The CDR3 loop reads CATSDQQGPKETQYF. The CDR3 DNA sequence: TGTGCCACCAGTGATCAACAGGGCCCAAAAGAGACCCAGTACTTC.

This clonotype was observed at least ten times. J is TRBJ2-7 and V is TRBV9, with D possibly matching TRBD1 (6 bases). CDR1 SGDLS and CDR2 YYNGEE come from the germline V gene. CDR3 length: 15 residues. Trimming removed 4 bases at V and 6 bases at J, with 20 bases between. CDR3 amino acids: CASSPEAQGPGEQYF. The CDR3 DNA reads TGTGCCAGCAGCCCAGAGGCACAGGGACCGGGCGAGCAGTACTTC.

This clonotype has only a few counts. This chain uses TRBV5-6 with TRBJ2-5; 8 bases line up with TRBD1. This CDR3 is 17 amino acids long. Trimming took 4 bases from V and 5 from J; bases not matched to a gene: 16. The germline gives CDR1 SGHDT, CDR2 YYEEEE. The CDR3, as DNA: TGTGCCAGCAGCATACACAGGGGGACGATAATAGCGGAGACCCAGTACTTC. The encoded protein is CASSIHRGTIIAETQYF.

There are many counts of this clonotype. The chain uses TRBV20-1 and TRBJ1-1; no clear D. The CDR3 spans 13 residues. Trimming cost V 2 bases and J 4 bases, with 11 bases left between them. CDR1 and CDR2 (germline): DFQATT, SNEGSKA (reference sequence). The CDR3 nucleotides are TGCAGTGCTAGACGAGCGGGTTCCACTGAAGCTTTCTTT. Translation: CSARRAGSTEAFF.

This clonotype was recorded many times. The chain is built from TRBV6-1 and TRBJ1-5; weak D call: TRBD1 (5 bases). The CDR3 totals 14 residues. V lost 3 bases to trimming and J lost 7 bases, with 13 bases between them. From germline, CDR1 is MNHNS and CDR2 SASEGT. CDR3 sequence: CASSDSWGRQPQHF. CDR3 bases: TGTGCCAGCAGTGATTCCTGGGGCAGACAGCCCCAGCATTTT.

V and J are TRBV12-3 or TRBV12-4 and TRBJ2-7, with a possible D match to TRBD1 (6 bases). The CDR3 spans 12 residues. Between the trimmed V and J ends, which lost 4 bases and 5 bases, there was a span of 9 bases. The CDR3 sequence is CASSSGADEQYF. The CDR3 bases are TGTGCCAGCAGTTCAGGGGCCGACGAGCAGTACTTC.

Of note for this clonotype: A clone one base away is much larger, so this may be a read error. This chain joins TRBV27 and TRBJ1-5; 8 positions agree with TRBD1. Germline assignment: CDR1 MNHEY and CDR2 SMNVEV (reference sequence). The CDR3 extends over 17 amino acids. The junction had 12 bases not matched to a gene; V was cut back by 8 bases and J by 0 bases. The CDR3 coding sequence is TGTGCCAGCGGACGTACAGGGGGGGGGGATAGCAATCAGCCCCAGCATTTT. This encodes CASGRTGGGDSNQPQHF.

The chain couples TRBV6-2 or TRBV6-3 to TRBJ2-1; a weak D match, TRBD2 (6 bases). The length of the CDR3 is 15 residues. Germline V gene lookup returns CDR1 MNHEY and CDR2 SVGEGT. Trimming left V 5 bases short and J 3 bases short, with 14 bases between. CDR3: CASSPIGTFYNEQFF. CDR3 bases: TGTGCCAGCAGTCCTATTGGGACTTTCTACAATGAGCAGTTCTTC.

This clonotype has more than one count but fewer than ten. CDR3 in DNA: TGTGCCAGCAGCCCGGGACAGGTTCTAACTAATGAAAAACTGTTTTTT. Amino acid sequence: CASSPGQVLTNEKLFF. The chain couples TRBV7-2 to TRBJ1-4, with 8 bases matching TRBD1. Trimming cost V 5 bases and J 1 base; bases outside gene matches: 6. The CDR3 extends over 16 amino acids. Germline V lookup: CDR1 SGHTA, CDR2 FQGNSA. Variable domain in full (rest from reference TRBV7-2 and TRBJ1-4): GAGVSQSPSNKVTEKGKDVELRCDPISGHTALYWYRQSLGQGLEFLIYFQGNSAPDKSGLPSDRFSAERTGGSVSTLTIQRTQQEDSAVYLCASSPGQVLTNEKLFFGSGTQLSVL.

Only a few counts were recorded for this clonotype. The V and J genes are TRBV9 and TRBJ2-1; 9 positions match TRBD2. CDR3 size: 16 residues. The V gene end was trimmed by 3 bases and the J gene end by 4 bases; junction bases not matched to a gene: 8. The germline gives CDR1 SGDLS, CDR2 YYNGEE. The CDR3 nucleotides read TGTGCCAGCAGCGGGGGGACTAGCCAACATTACAATGAGCAGTTCTTC. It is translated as CASSGGTSQHYNEQFF.

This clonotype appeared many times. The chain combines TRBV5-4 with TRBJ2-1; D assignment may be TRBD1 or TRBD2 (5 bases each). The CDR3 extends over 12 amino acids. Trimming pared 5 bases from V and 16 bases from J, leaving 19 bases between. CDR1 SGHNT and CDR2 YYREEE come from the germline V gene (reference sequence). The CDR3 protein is CASRTWGTELFF. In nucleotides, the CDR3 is TGTGCCAGCAGAACTTGGGGGACCGAACTCTTCTTC.

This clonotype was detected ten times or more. CDR3 sequence reads: CASKARQGDTGELFF. The CDR3 DNA is TGTGCCAGCAAAGCGCGACAGGGAGACACCGGGGAGCTGTTTTTT. The rearrangement links TRBV2 to TRBJ2-2, with TRBD1 matching over 7 bases. Per germline, CDR1 SNHLY and CDR2 FYNNEI. The V gene end was trimmed by 7 bases and the J gene end by 3 bases; junction bases not matched to a gene: 8. The CDR3 totals 15 residues.